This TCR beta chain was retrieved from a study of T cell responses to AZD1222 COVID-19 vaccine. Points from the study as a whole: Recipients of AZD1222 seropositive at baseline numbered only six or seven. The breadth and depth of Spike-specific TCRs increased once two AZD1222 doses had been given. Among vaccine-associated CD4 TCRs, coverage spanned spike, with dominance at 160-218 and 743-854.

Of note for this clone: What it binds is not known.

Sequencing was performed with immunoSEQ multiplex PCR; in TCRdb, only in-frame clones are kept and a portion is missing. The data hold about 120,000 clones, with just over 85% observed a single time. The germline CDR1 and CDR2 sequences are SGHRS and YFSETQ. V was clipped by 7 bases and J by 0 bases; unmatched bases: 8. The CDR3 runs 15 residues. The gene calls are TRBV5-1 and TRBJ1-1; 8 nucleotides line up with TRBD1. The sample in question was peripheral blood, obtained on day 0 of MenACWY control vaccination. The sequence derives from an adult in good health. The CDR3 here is CASGGTGNMNTEAFF. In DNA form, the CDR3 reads TGCGCCAGCGGCGGGACAGGAAACATGAACACTGAAGCTTTCTTT.